The 25 T cell receptor beta chains given below trace back to one sample, sequenced in a study of OX40 agonist ivuxolimab in advanced cancers. Repertoires were generated with immunoSEQ multiplex PCR, while TCRdb's copy carries only in-frame clones and drops some. Of 98,000 or so clones listed, roughly 83% are singletons. Sequences were derived from CD4+ or CD8+ T cells sorted from blood, sampled in a trial of the OX40 agonist ivuxolimab. All receptors derive from an adult with an advanced solid tumor such as melanoma, head and neck, liver or kidney cancer.

The chain employs TRBV29-1 and TRBJ2-5; 9 nucleotides match TRBD2. V dropped 6 bases and J dropped 5; count of bases not matched to a gene: 16. Germline V gives CDR1 SQVTM, CDR2 ANQGSEA. The CDR3 is 16 amino acids. The CDR3 region has the DNA TGCAGCGTGCCCACCAACAAGCGGGGGGCCCAGGAGACCCAGTACTTC. Its translation: CSVPTNKRGAQETQYF.

The chain joins TRBV30 to TRBJ1-1, with D perhaps TRBD1 (5 bases). Trimming stripped 2 bases from V and 5 bases from J, with 21 bases between. Germline CDR1 GTSNPN, CDR2 SVGIG (reference sequence). The CDR3 loop spans 16 amino acids. Written as DNA, the CDR3 is TGTGCCTGGAGTCGGGGGGGGAGTGCACGGAGGACTGAAGCTTTCTTT. It specifies CAWSRGGSARRTEAFF.

The chain is built from TRBV4-2 and TRBJ1-3; TRBD1 matches 7 bases. The CDR3 totals 18 residues. Germline assignment: CDR1 LGHNA and CDR2 YNFKEQ. The J segment lost 1 base and the V segment lost 3 bases, leaving 12 bases of the junction unmatched. CDR3 in amino acids: CASSHFTGAVGSGNTIYF. CDR3 nucleotide sequence: TGTGCCAGCAGCCATTTTACAGGGGCGGTCGGGTCTGGAAACACCATATATTTT.

CDR3 amino acids: CASSLVLAGDRNIQYF. CDR3 nucleotides: TGTGCCAGCAGCTTAGTACTAGCGGGAGATAGAAACATTCAGTACTTC. J is TRBJ2-4 and V is TRBV11-1, with TRBD2 identical over 11 bases. The CDR3 has 16 amino acids. V shed 1 base and J 6 bases; nucleotides not matched to a gene: 5. CDR1 is SGHAT, CDR2 FQDESV, per germline (reference sequence).

This clone was seen only a few times. The chain links TRBV11-2 to TRBJ2-1; 11 nucleotides agree with TRBD2. The ends lost 6 bases at V and 0 bases at J; junction bases unmatched: 13. Germline V lookup: CDR1 SGHAT, CDR2 FQNNGV. The length of the CDR3 is 19 residues. The CDR3, as DNA: TGTGCCAGCAGAGGCGGGCTAGCGGGAGGTCTCAGCTCCTACAATGAGCAGTTCTTC. It encodes CASRGGLAGGLSSYNEQFF.

The rearrangement links TRBV5-1 to TRBJ1-6, with no clear D. Trimming stripped 6 bases from V and 9 bases from J, with 13 bases between. This CDR3 comprises 13 residues. The V gene's germline CDR1 is SGHRS and CDR2 YFSETQ. The DNA for the CDR3 is TGCGCCAGCAAGGAGGGCACGGCTTCACCCCTCCACTTT. It encodes CASKEGTASPLHF.

This clone was seen just once. The rearrangement uses TRBV6-5 and TRBJ2-2; D gene uncertain. V was pared by 5 bases and J by 2 bases, with 12 bases between. The CDR3 runs to 15 residues. Germline CDR1 and CDR2: MNHEY and SVGAGI. CDR3 in amino acids: CASSARRINTGELFF. The CDR3 coding sequence is TGTGCCAGCAGTGCTCGACGGATTAACACCGGGGAGCTGTTTTTT.

This clone was counted between two and nine times. This chain uses TRBV6-1 with TRBJ1-2; D possibly corresponds to TRBD1 (5 bases). V shed 5 bases and J shed 14 bases, with 18 bases lying between them. The CDR3 covers 12 residues. Germline loops: CDR1 MNHNS, CDR2 SASEGT. CDR3 loop: CASSYGTFGKTF. DNA for the CDR3: TGTGCCAGCAGTTATGGGACGTTCGGGAAGACCTTC.

This chain connects TRBV4-1 to TRBJ2-3; 7 bases are shared with TRBD2. The CDR3 is made up of 16 amino acids. Germline CDR1 MGHRA, CDR2 YSYEKL. V was pared by 2 bases and J by 0 bases, with 5 bases of the junction left unmatched. CDR3 in amino acids: CASSQLGLLSTDTQYF. CDR3 sequence (DNA): TGCGCCAGCAGCCAATTGGGACTACTAAGCACAGATACGCAGTATTTT.

This clone was seen at least ten times. The chain employs TRBV2 and TRBJ1-6; the match to TRBD1 covers 7 bases. Germline V CDR1 and CDR2: SNHLY, FYNNEI. CDR3 length: 16 amino acids. V lost 8 bases and J lost 6; bases outside the gene matches: 13. CDR3 region: CASRIPQGLGNSPLHF. In DNA, the CDR3 is TGTGCCAGCCGGATACCACAGGGGCTGGGTAATTCACCCCTCCACTTT.

The J gene is TRBJ1-6, the V gene TRBV5-5, with 8 bases aligning to TRBD1. CDR3 length equals 14 residues. Germline CDR1 and CDR2: SGHKS and YYEKEE (reference sequence). V trimming: 4 bases; J trimming: 7 bases; junction bases outside the gene matches: 4. Written as DNA, the CDR3 is TGTGCCAGCAGCCGGACAGGGACGAATTCACCCCTCCACTTT. Amino acid sequence: CASSRTGTNSPLHF. The whole variable domain, filled in from reference TRBV5-5 and TRBJ1-6, reads DAGVTQSPTHLIKTRGQQVTLRCSPISGHKSVSWYQQVLGQGPQFIFQYYEKEERGRGNFPDRFSARQFPNYSSELNVNALLLGDSALYLCASSRTGTNSPLHFGNGTRLTVT.

This clone was recorded a few times. V is TRBV7-3 and J is TRBJ2-5, with unresolved D. The V gene's germline CDR1 is SGHTA and CDR2 FQGTGA. Between the trimmed V and J ends, which lost 4 bases and 7 bases, there was a span of 13 bases. The CDR3 covers 13 residues. The chain's CDR3 is CASSSPPRGTQYF. DNA for the CDR3: TGTGCCAGCAGCTCCCCCCCTCGAGGGACCCAGTACTTC.

A note on this clone: The germline gene is not matched at one end of the junction; a read error may be the cause. V usage is TRBV2 and J usage is TRBJ1-2, with 11 nucleotides matching TRBD1. Germline CDR1 and CDR2: SNHLY and FYNNEI. This CDR3 has 15 residues. The CDR3 here is CASRGQGVGSYDYTF. CDR3 in DNA: TGTGCCAGCAGGGGACAGGGGGTAGGGTCCTATGACTACACCTTC.

The gene calls are TRBV2 and TRBJ1-5, with D hard to call. The CDR3 extends over 13 amino acids. Germline lookup yields CDR1 SNHLY and CDR2 FYNNEI. With 6 bases removed from V and 7 bases from J, the gap between germline ends came to 13 bases. This CDR3 reads CASRDPFRQPQHF. The CDR3 nucleotides are TGTGCCAGCAGGGACCCGTTCAGGCAGCCCCAGCATTTT.

A few counts support this clone. This rearrangement joins TRBV19 to TRBJ1-2; D unresolved. The V gene's germline CDR1 is LNHDA and CDR2 SQIVND (reference sequence). Trimming pared 4 bases from V and 0 bases from J, leaving 9 bases between. CDR3 length: 14 amino acids. The CDR3 nucleotides read TGTGCCAGTAGTAAAGGACTAGCTAACTATGGCTACACCTTC. This translates into CASSKGLANYGYTF.

The chain is built from TRBV29-1 and TRBJ2-7, with 9 bases lining up with TRBD1. The CDR3 sequence is 13 residues long. Germline V CDR1 and CDR2: SQVTM, ANQGSEA. V was clipped by 4 bases and J by 6 bases; unmatched bases: 7. This CDR3 reads CSVGGTGLGEQYF. CDR3 DNA sequence: TGCAGCGTTGGAGGGACAGGGTTGGGCGAGCAGTACTTC.

This chain uses TRBV30 with TRBJ2-1; 8 bases fit TRBD2. Germline loops: CDR1 GTSNPN, CDR2 SVGIG (reference sequence). This CDR3 is built from 17 residues. V dropped 1 base and J dropped 1; count of bases not matched to a gene: 9. DNA of the CDR3: TGTGCCTGGAGTGCTGCAAAGCGGGAGTGGTCCTACAATGAGCAGTTCTTC. Translation: CAWSAAKREWSYNEQFF.

This clone showed up just once. The chain has TRBV11-2 and TRBJ1-3; TRBD1 matches 7 bases. Germline assignment: CDR1 SGHAT and CDR2 FQNNGV. This CDR3 contains 15 residues. Trimming removed 8 bases from V and 4 bases from J; junction bases left unmatched: 11. In DNA, the CDR3 is TGTGCCAGCGGCGACAGGGCGGTAGGAGGAAACACCATATATTTT. Its translation is CASGDRAVGGNTIYF.

The chain links TRBV9 to TRBJ1-2; 7 positions agree with TRBD1. CDR3 size: 13 residues. CDR1 is SGDLS, CDR2 YYNGEE, per germline. V lost 2 bases and J lost 4; bases outside the gene matches: 2. DNA of the CDR3: TGTGCCAGCAGCGTCGCAGGGGGCTATGGCTACACCTTC. It encodes CASSVAGGYGYTF.

This clone occurred once. The J gene is TRBJ2-2, the V gene TRBV9; D not resolved. Germline values: CDR1 SGDLS, CDR2 YYNGEE. V lost 0 bases and J 4 bases, leaving 16 bases between the germline ends. The CDR3 totals 17 residues. DNA for the CDR3: TGTGCCAGCAGCGTAGAGGTCTCCCCGCAGATCACCGGGGAGCTGTTTTTT. Its protein product is CASSVEVSPQITGELFF.

The chain uses TRBV4-3 and TRBJ2-2, with TRBD2 matching over 7 bases. From germline, CDR1 is LGHNA and CDR2 YSLEER. The CDR3 consists of 18 residues. J lost 2 bases, V lost 3 bases, and 12 bases had no gene match. The CDR3 coding sequence is TGCGCCAGCAGCCAGGCACCGGCTAGCGGCTCAAACACCGGGGAGCTGTTTTTT. This encodes CASSQAPASGSNTGELFF.

V gene TRBV6-1 combines with J gene TRBJ1-1; 9 bases line up with TRBD1. The trim removed 6 bases at V and 4 bases at J, leaving 3 bases unmatched. CDR1 and CDR2 from the germline V gene are MNHNS and SASEGT. The CDR3 contains 13 residues. This chain's CDR3 is CASRRTGATEAFF. CDR3 DNA sequence: TGTGCCAGCAGAAGGACAGGGGCCACTGAAGCTTTCTTT.

The V gene is TRBV4-1, the J gene TRBJ2-5, with 7 positions matching TRBD2. CDR3 length: 19 amino acids. Germline V CDR1 and CDR2: MGHRA, YSYEKL. The J segment lost 2 bases and the V segment lost 3 bases, leaving 18 bases of the junction unmatched. The chain's CDR3 is CASSHPPVKKRAGQETQYF. CDR3 sequence (DNA): TGCGCCAGCAGCCATCCCCCGGTCAAGAAGCGAGCGGGGCAAGAGACCCAGTACTTC.

This clone was found a few times. This chain joins TRBV6-1 and TRBJ1-2; 7 bases agree with TRBD1. V lost 6 bases to trimming and J lost 0 bases; unmatched junction nucleotides: 7. CDR3 size: 15 residues. From germline, CDR1 is MNHNS and CDR2 SASEGT. CDR3 in DNA: TGTGCCAGCAGCTTGGGACAGCACACTAACTATGGCTACACCTTC. It translates to CASSLGQHTNYGYTF.

The chain carries TRBV7-2 and TRBJ1-2; perhaps TRBD1 as D (5 bases). V gave up 5 bases and J gave up 4 bases, with 11 bases separating them. The CDR3 runs to 13 residues. Germline values: CDR1 SGHTA, CDR2 FQGNSA. The CDR3 loop reads CASSNGHGYGYTF. For the CDR3, the DNA is TGTGCCAGCAGCAATGGACACGGCTATGGCTACACCTTC.